These 20 T cell receptor beta chains originate from one sample sequenced in a study of OX40 agonist ivuxolimab in advanced cancers. Here immunoSEQ multiplex PCR was the method, and the copy in TCRdb shows in-frame clones only, minus some. There are around 39,000 clones in the sample; less than 90% occur only once, and roughly 4% lies in the top ten. Sample: CD4+ or CD8+ T cells sorted from blood, taken in a trial of the OX40 agonist ivuxolimab. These receptors originate from an adult with an advanced solid tumor such as melanoma, head and neck, liver or kidney cancer.

The genes are TRBV6-5 and TRBJ1-2; 9 bases are shared with TRBD1. This CDR3 contains 12 residues. From germline, CDR1 is MNHEY and CDR2 SVGAGI. V dropped 6 bases and J dropped 8; count of bases not matched to a gene: 4. In DNA, the CDR3 is TGTGCCAGCAGGACAGGGGGTAACGGCTACACCTTC. As protein: CASRTGGNGYTF.

The J gene is TRBJ2-1, the V gene TRBV28, with 15 bases matching TRBD2. Per the germline V gene, CDR1 is MDHEN and CDR2 is SYDVKM. This CDR3 is built from 17 residues. V was clipped by 5 bases and J by 7 bases; unmatched bases: 9. CDR3 coding DNA: TGTGCCAGCAGTCCGAGGACTAGCGGGAGGGTCTGGAATGAGCAGTTCTTC. It translates to CASSPRTSGRVWNEQFF.

The chain employs TRBV4-2 and TRBJ2-1, with 8 bases aligning to TRBD2. V lost 2 bases, J lost 9 bases, and 12 bases stayed unmatched. The CDR3 sequence is 16 residues long. Germline values: CDR1 LGHNA, CDR2 YNFKEQ. In DNA form, the CDR3 reads TGTGCCAGCAGCCAACCTGTAGCGGGATTACCCAGTGAGCAGTTCTTC. Translating gives CASSQPVAGLPSEQFF.

V is TRBV6-1 and J is TRBJ2-7, with a possible D match to TRBD1 (6 bases). V lost 7 bases and J 5 bases, leaving 9 bases between the germline ends. Per germline, CDR1 MNHNS and CDR2 SASEGT. This CDR3 region has 11 residues. The CDR3 is CASTRGHEQYF. The DNA for the CDR3 is TGTGCCAGCACCAGGGGCCACGAGCAGTACTTC.

About this clone itself: One junction end does not reproduce the germline sequence, and a read error may be involved. This chain connects TRBV28 to TRBJ2-2; no firm D call. CDR1 is MDHEN, CDR2 SYDVKM, per germline. The CDR3 is 14 residues long. CDR3 nucleotides: TGTGCCAGCAAAGTCCAGCAGCTCACCAGGGAGCTGTTTTTT. Residues: CASKVQQLTRELFF. Full variable domain (missing parts from reference TRBV28 and TRBJ2-2): DVKVTQSSRYLVKRTGEKVFLECVQDMDHENMFWYRQDPGLGLRLIYFSYDVKMKEKGDIPEGYSVSREKKERFSLILESASTNQTSMYLCASKVQQLTRELFFGEGSRLTVL.

The count of this clone is one. The chain joins TRBV11-2 to TRBJ1-1, with a weak D call TRBD1 (5 bases). Trimming took off 3 bases at V and 5 bases at J, with 10 bases between the two ends. Germline CDR1 SGHAT, CDR2 FQNNGV. This CDR3 region has 13 residues. CDR3 protein: CASSFPGRTEAFF. The CDR3 DNA follows: TGTGCCAGCAGCTTCCCAGGGAGGACTGAAGCTTTCTTT.

The chain is built from TRBV5-4 and TRBJ2-2; 7 bases agree with TRBD2. In germline, CDR1 is SGHNT, CDR2 YYREEE (reference sequence). CDR3 length equals 18 residues. Trimming at V came to 0 bases and at J to 1 base, leaving 9 bases not matched to a gene. CDR3 region: CASSLEPFAGVNTGELFF. DNA for the CDR3: TGTGCCAGCAGCTTGGAACCCTTTGCGGGGGTGAACACCGGGGAGCTGTTTTTT.

The CDR3 sequence is CASSLGTEGLHF. The CDR3 DNA reads TGTGCCAGCAGCTTAGGAACAGAGGGCCTCCACTTT. The genes are TRBV5-4 and TRBJ1-6; D ambiguous. The CDR3 runs 12 residues. The V gene's germline CDR1 is SGHNT and CDR2 YYREEE (reference sequence). V lost 2 bases and J 15 bases, leaving 12 bases between the germline ends.

This rearrangement joins TRBV7-2 to TRBJ2-7; possible D gene TRBD2, 5 bases. The ends were cut back, 5 bases at V and 2 bases at J, with 10 bases in the middle. Germline V gene lookup returns CDR1 SGHTA and CDR2 FQGNSA. The CDR3 consists of 13 residues. CDR3 region: CASSLRGAYEQYF. The CDR3 region has the DNA TGTGCCAGCAGCCTCCGGGGAGCCTACGAGCAGTACTTC.

This clone was counted a single time. The genes are TRBV28 and TRBJ1-6; 7 nucleotides match TRBD1. The germline V gene has CDR1 MDHEN and CDR2 SYDVKM. The J segment lost 10 bases and the V segment lost 5 bases, leaving 11 bases of the junction unmatched. The CDR3 is 15 residues long. The CDR3 here is CASSRVDRVRSPLHF. In DNA, the CDR3 is TGTGCCAGCAGTCGAGTCGACAGGGTACGGTCACCCCTCCACTTT.

This chain joins TRBV30 and TRBJ2-7; D is perhaps TRBD1 (5 bases). Trimming removed 4 bases at V and 1 base at J, with 8 bases between. The CDR3 extends over 12 amino acids. Germline assignment: CDR1 GTSNPN and CDR2 SVGIG (reference sequence). CDR3 in amino acids: CAWTDRSYEQYF. CDR3 nucleotide sequence: TGTGCCTGGACCGACAGATCCTACGAGCAGTACTTC.

The gene calls are TRBV27 and TRBJ2-5; maybe TRBD2 (6 bases). The CDR3 runs to 18 residues. V shed 6 bases and J shed 5 bases, with 28 bases lying between them. Looked up from germline, CDR1 is MNHEY and CDR2 is SMNVEV (reference sequence). CDR3 DNA sequence: TGTGCCAGCAGCTCTAACACGGGAGCGCCCATTTATCTGGAGACCCAGTACTTC. Its protein product is CASSSNTGAPIYLETQYF.

This clone was detected only a few times. DNA for the CDR3: TGTGCCAGCAGCTTAAGCAGGGAACAAAACATTCAGTACTTC. Translation: CASSLSREQNIQYF. V is TRBV7-2 and J is TRBJ2-4; a weak D match, TRBD1 (5 bases). This CDR3 spans 14 amino acids. Germline V CDR1 and CDR2: SGHTA, FQGNSA. Deletions cut 2 bases from V and 5 bases from J, with 10 bases between.

This chain links TRBV5-6 with TRBJ2-7; D is undetermined. V lost 1 base and J 2 bases, leaving 13 bases between the germline ends. The germline gives CDR1 SGHDT, CDR2 YYEEEE. The CDR3 runs to 15 residues. CDR3 amino acids: CASSLLRGQAYEQYF. The CDR3 bases are TGTGCCAGCAGCTTGTTACGCGGTCAAGCCTACGAGCAGTACTTC.

This chain links TRBV6-5 with TRBJ1-2; D might be TRBD1 (6 bases). The V end was cut by 6 bases, the J end by 8 bases, with 13 bases between. Per the germline V gene, CDR1 is MNHEY and CDR2 is SVGAGI. This CDR3 spans 12 amino acids. CDR3 amino acids: CASSSNTGGYTF. The CDR3 DNA reads TGTGCCAGCAGCTCCAATACAGGGGGCTACACCTTC.

The rearrangement joins TRBV5-1 to TRBJ2-1; 8 nucleotides line up with TRBD1. The V gene end was trimmed by 6 bases and the J gene end by 7 bases; junction bases not matched to a gene: 12. Germline-derived CDR1 and CDR2 are SGHRS and YFSETQ. The CDR3 has 15 residues. The CDR3 spells CASTTWTGIGNEQFF. CDR3 nucleotides: TGCGCCAGCACCACCTGGACAGGGATTGGGAATGAGCAGTTCTTC.

This chain joins TRBV5-1 and TRBJ2-7, with D uncertain. This CDR3 has 13 amino acids. V lost 5 bases and J 2 bases, leaving 11 bases between the germline ends. Germline loops: CDR1 SGHRS, CDR2 YFSETQ. DNA for the CDR3: TGCGCCAGCAGTCCATCCCATCCCTACGAGCAGTACTTC. Its protein is CASSPSHPYEQYF.

The chain carries TRBV30 and TRBJ2-1; D is perhaps TRBD1 or TRBD2 (5 bases each). CDR3 length: 12 amino acids. Trimming pared 0 bases from V and 14 bases from J, leaving 14 bases between. Germline loops: CDR1 GTSNPN, CDR2 SVGIG (reference sequence). CDR3: CAWSVLGTSEFF. Here the CDR3 DNA reads TGTGCCTGGAGTGTACTAGGGACGAGCGAGTTCTTC.

The chain has TRBV27 and TRBJ2-3; D unresolved. Germline V CDR1 and CDR2: MNHEY, SMNVEV (reference sequence). The CDR3 length is 13 residues. V lost 2 bases and J lost 6, with 9 bases in between. In nucleotides, the CDR3 is TGTGCCAGCAGTTTAGACCTATGGGATACGCAGTATTTT. Amino acid sequence: CASSLDLWDTQYF.

V is TRBV19 and J is TRBJ1-5; unclear D gene. The CDR3 spans 17 residues. V was shortened by 3 bases and J by 6 bases, with 21 bases between the two germline ends. Germline CDR1 LNHDA, CDR2 SQIVND (reference sequence). CDR3 nucleotides: TGTGCCAGTAGTATGAGGGTACCCCGGCGGGTTCCTCAGCCCCAGCATTTT. Amino acid sequence: CASSMRVPRRVPQPQHF.